This T cell receptor beta chain was sequenced in a study of shared clonotypes between healthy human individuals (dated by TCRdb to 2020 to 2022). For the wider study: A couple of women and a few men aged 18 to 49 years were included in the cohort. For each donor, CD4 naive and CD4 memory were each given three plates, CD8 naive was given two plates, and CD8 memory was given one plate. The study deeply sequenced blood TCR repertoires of about five healthy adults to estimate repertoire size and the extent of clonotype sharing between individuals. Leukapheresis yielded between about 0.85 and 9.5 billion PBMCs per donor. Libraries were prepared and TCR repertoires were sequenced by different laboratories using diverse techniques, in order to increase sequencing depth and limit assay-specific biases. Paper-wide results and their limitations: Rarefaction of sorted-subset datasets indicated incomplete sequencing despite the large sequencing depth. The genetic and exposure-history diversity represented was limited by the small number of donors. Sampling was restricted to blood, and TCR repertoires in tissue are likely to differ from TCR repertoires in blood. Estimated clonotype richness was generally larger for naive than for memory subsets. Pairwise subsampling led to the expectation that sequencing depth would affect the degree of clonotype sharing among donors. Higher generation probabilities were observed for clonotypes shared by all four sorted-subset donors than for non-shared clonotypes. Approximately 5% of naive CD4, 3.5% of naive CD8, 2.3% of memory CD4, and approximately 0.4% of memory CD8 clonotypes were shared across several donors.

Comments on this clone: Its target antigen remains unknown. One base away there is no much larger clone; base qualities are not given.

Donors were healthy HIV-negative adults with no recently reported acute infections or vaccinations. Every donor was a Caucasian adult residing in Nashville, Tennessee, USA. CD4+ T cells were enriched by magnetic negative selection; naive cells were then positively selected on CD45RA, and the negative fraction formed the memory subset. Blood was collected by leukapheresis, and PBMCs were isolated by Ficoll-Histopaque density gradient centrifugation and then cryopreserved in liquid nitrogen vapor phase. Purity and quantity of every magnetically sorted T cell population were checked by analytical flow cytometry. Each sorted fraction had its genomic DNA isolated and then quantified by UV absorbance on a Nanodrop 2000c. Using the deep immunoSEQ assay, multiplex PCR amplified TCR CDR3 regions from genomic DNA. Extracted genomic DNA from each cell subset was spread evenly across all wells of several immunoSEQ 96-well plates, with each plate serving as a replicate. For sorted subsets, each replicate PCR was loaded with about 200 ng genomic DNA, equivalent to roughly 30,000 T cell genomes. Purified libraries were measured with a Qubit 3.0 fluorometer, size-checked on a Bioanalyzer 2100, and measured again with the KAPA Library Quantification kit. Every immunoSEQ 96-well plate was sequenced on a separate single-read 150-cycle Illumina NextSeq 550 flow cell. In the source study's methods: Because the immunoSEQ output held only junctional sequences and lacked quality scores, the filtering could not match the filtering applied to full-length reads. Sequences were annotated with PyIR, a Python wrapper for IgBLAST v1.9, using IMGT germline references to assign V/J genes and CDR3. Reads were filtered out if the reads had weak V/J assignments (E-value above 1e-6), no CDR3, stop codons, out-of-frame junctions, or ambiguous translated residues. V3J clonotypes were defined as sequences sharing an identical inferred V gene, J gene, and CDR3 amino acid sequence. The percentage overlap between two repertoires was calculated by dividing the number of shared unique clonotypes by the size of the smaller repertoire. Three approaches were used to assess repertoire richness: RTK rarefaction, the Chao1 estimator, and Recon v2.1 estimates of unobserved clonotypes. For all TCRbeta clonotypes obtained by the gDNA method from several donors, generation probabilities were computed with OLGA. TCRdb mirrors the immuneACCESS table, restricted to in-frame sequences. Some clones are absent from its copies; in checked studies, under half trace to an unresolved V gene, and the reason for the others is unknown. That table gives V, J and clone size, and the DNA gave D and trimming. This sample comprises about 710,000 clones, around 73% of them detected only once. The top ten clones comprise about 1.8% of the sample.

The germline V gene specifies SGHAT as CDR1 and FQNNGV as CDR2. V and J lose 6 bases and 8 bases, and a span of 20 bases separates them. The CDR3 runs 15 amino acids, cysteine and phenylalanine included. Of the read, only the CDR3 DNA is kept; its 45 bases are in frame from base 1. The chain is made from TRBV11-2 and TRBJ2-1, with TRBD2 as a weak D call on 6 bases. Material for sequencing was memory CD4+ T cells sorted from blood. Taken with the paper, the label for cell subset or site translates to: CD45RA-negative fraction. The receptor was derived from a woman in her twenties or thirties in good health. Read as DNA, the sequence is TGTGCCAGCAGGACCGGGACTGATTACAATGATGAGCAGTTCTTC. Its translation is CASRTGTDYNDEQFF.